The next 2 T cell receptor beta chains were all read from a single sample in a study of T cell clonotyping in hematopoietic cell transplantation. Time point specified: recipient sample about 28 days before transplant, after cytoreduction. Sequencing used immunoSEQ multiplex PCR; TCRdb keeps in-frame clones, though not all of them. The table includes around 24,000 clones, more than 65% detected once. Specimen: peripheral blood mononuclear cells, collected before stem cell transplant. The receptors were sampled from a woman aged 60-75 years with acute myeloid leukemia. Some clones in this sample may be carry-over from other donors' samples.

V gene TRBV4-1 combines with J gene TRBJ1-1; no firm D call. Trimming stripped 4 bases from V and 2 bases from J, with 17 bases between. The germline V gene has CDR1 MGHRA and CDR2 YSYEKL. The CDR3 extends over 16 amino acids. The CDR3 loop reads CASSLTPLGVNTEAFF. In DNA form, the CDR3 reads TGCGCCAGCAGCCTAACCCCGCTAGGAGTAAACACTGAAGCTTTCTTT.

This clone came up a few times. CDR3 residues: CASSESGLTDTQYF. Written as DNA, the CDR3 is TGTGCCAGCAGTGAATCTGGCCTCACAGATACGCAGTATTTT. V usage is TRBV6-4 and J usage is TRBJ2-3, with D unresolved. Between the trimmed V and J ends, which lost 3 bases and 2 bases, there was a span of 9 bases. Germline CDR1 and CDR2: MRHNA and SNTAGT. This CDR3 is built from 14 residues.